Listed here is a single TCR beta chain. What it recognizes is unknown. These data belong to a study of cytomegalovirus exposure and HLA in healthy donors. Study-level findings and limits: The study listed under 200 cytomegalovirus-associated TCR beta chains.

Primers for the PCR totalled 60 Vbeta and 13 Jbeta. Clones were read by immunoSEQ multiplex PCR, and TCRdb kept only the in-frame ones, dropping some. Recorded here are about 54,000 clones; the top ten clones represent about 6.7%. Trimming left V 6 bases short and J 2 bases short, with 23 bases between. This CDR3 is 18 amino acids long. CDR1 and CDR2 (germline): LNHDA, SQIVND (reference sequence). The sample taken for sequencing was PBMCs. V usage is TRBV19 and J usage is TRBJ1-5, with D possibly matching TRBD1 (6 bases). The clonotype was recovered from a woman in her forties in good health and CMV-seronegative. The CDR3 DNA sequence: TGTGCCAGTAGCCTTAATGGGGGCAGGGGATATGGCAATCAGCCCCAGCATTTT. It encodes CASSLNGGRGYGNQPQHF.